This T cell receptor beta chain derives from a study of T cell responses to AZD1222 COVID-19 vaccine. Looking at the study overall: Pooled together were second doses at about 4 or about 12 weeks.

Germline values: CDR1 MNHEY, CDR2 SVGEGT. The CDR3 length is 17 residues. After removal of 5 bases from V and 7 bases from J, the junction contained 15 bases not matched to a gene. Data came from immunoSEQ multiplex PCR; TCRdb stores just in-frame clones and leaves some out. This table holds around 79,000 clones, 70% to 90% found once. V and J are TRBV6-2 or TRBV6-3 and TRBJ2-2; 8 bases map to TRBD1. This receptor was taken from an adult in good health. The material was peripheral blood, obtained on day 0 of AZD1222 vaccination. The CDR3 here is CASSDTTDRGPGGELFF. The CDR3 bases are TGTGCCAGCAGTGACACGACCGACAGGGGCCCGGGCGGGGAGCTGTTTTTT.